Shown below are 3 T cell receptor beta chains from a single sample sequenced in a study of blood T cell repertoires in COVID-19. Using immunoSEQ multiplex PCR, the repertoire was profiled, and TCRdb retains in-frame clones only, with some absent. Of about 80,000 clones in the sample, more than 70% were seen once. Sequencing was carried out using peripheral blood. The receptors shown here come from a woman older than 75 with acute or convalescent COVID-19.

The CDR3 nucleotides are TGTGCCTTCGGGATACACACAGATACGCAGTATTTT. Protein: CAFGIHTDTQYF. The J gene is TRBJ2-3, the V gene TRBV30, with D possibly being TRBD2 (5 bases). The CDR3 length is 12 residues. Germline V gives CDR1 GTSNPN, CDR2 SVGIG (reference sequence). V was cut by 7 bases and J by 2 bases, with 10 bases left in between.

CDR3 in DNA: TGTGCCAGCAGTTACCGGGACAGGGTCACCGGGGAGCTGTTTTTT. Amino acids: CASSYRDRVTGELFF. The chain uses TRBV5-5 and TRBJ2-2; the match to TRBD1 covers 9 bases. CDR3 length: 15 residues. Germline V gene lookup returns CDR1 SGHKS and CDR2 YYEKEE (reference sequence). Losses at the gene ends were 5 bases for V and 4 bases for J; bases not matched to a gene: 6.

V and J are TRBV6-5 and TRBJ1-5; 9 bases agree with TRBD1. The CDR3 has 14 amino acids. V was clipped by 8 bases and J by 5 bases; unmatched bases: 7. In germline, CDR1 is MNHEY, CDR2 SVGAGI. The DNA of the CDR3 is TGTGCCAGCGCCTCACAGGGGGCCGATCAGCCCCAGCATTTT. Encoded protein: CASASQGADQPQHF.